This entry features one T cell receptor beta chain sequence. Its antigen remains undetermined. No clone much larger than this one lies a single base away; base qualities are absent. This sample stems from a study of vaccination effects on CD4 cells after COVID-19 (dated by TCRdb to the early 2020s). The study in broad terms: Participants received two doses of either the BNT162b2 or the mRNA-1273 mRNA SARS-CoV-2 vaccine. In both COVID-19 convalescent patients and infection-naive vaccine recipients, the study compared SARS-CoV-2 spike-specific CD4+ TCR repertoires from before mRNA vaccination with those from after it. The full study included around ten COVID-19 convalescent patients and several SARS-CoV-2-naive healthy vaccine recipients. In the study, cultures from other donors were sequenced using the Oncomine TCR Beta short-read assay on an Illumina iSeq 100.

Overall results and qualifications from the work: Only a small number of convalescent patients were included, and no early post-infection timepoints were available, which limited the study. Both infection-induced and vaccine-induced clones contracted markedly at late post-vaccination timepoints, which is consistent with waning T cell responses. In healthy vaccine recipients, vaccine-induced clones were almost all SARS-CoV-2 mono-reactive, with only 1 of 255 cross-reactive with common cold coronaviruses.

The germline V gene supplies CDR1 SGHRS and CDR2 YFSETQ. CDR3 length: 12 amino acids, cysteine to phenylalanine. Only CDR3 DNA remains: 36 bases, in frame from the first base. Trimming takes 2 bases off V and 16 bases off J; junction bases not matched to a gene: 3. In the ViraFEST assay, PBMC were stimulated with viral peptide pools, and antigen-specific CD4+ T cell clonotypes were then identified by expansion using TCR sequencing. After more than 9 days of culture, CD4+ T cells were isolated with the EasySep CD4+ T cell isolation kit. Negative nucleocapsid antibody results before and after vaccination confirmed that the healthy vaccine recipients had no prior SARS-CoV-2 infection. Each well held two million PBMC cultured in IMDM containing 5% human AB serum, roughly 9.6 IU/ml IL-2 and gentamicin, along with about 9.3 ug/ml peptides. Half of the culture medium was replaced with fresh IL-2-containing medium on days 3 and 7. Each peptide stimulation condition was cultured in triplicate wells unless otherwise noted. Using Ficoll-Paque Plus gradient centrifugation, PBMC were separated from whole blood and then either used fresh or cryopreserved at -140C. The spike proteins of SARS-CoV-2 and of the common cold coronaviruses HCoV-NL63, HCoV-OC43 and HCoV-229E were spanned by overlapping peptide pools. The QIAamp micro DNA kit was used to extract genomic DNA from the cultured CD4+ T cells.

Libraries were constructed by the immunoSEQ multiplex PCR assay. DNA from the cultured and isolated CD4+ T cells underwent TCR beta CDR3 sequencing. Processing in the source paper ran as follows. Non-productive TCR sequences were discarded, and reads were trimmed to the CDR3 region, with only CDR3s of 7 or more amino acids retained. Antigen-specific clonotypes were identified using the MANAFEST web app by comparison of expansion in peptide wells against reference cultures. Positive clones required FDR<0.05 expansion versus reference and all other wells, odds ratio above 5, and frequency above 0.1% in two replicate wells. Clonotypes significantly expanded in SARS-CoV-2 spike wells and in at least one common cold coronavirus spike condition were defined as cross-reactive. CDR3 similarity was assessed by Levenshtein distance using the stringdist R package, and unrooted trees were constructed with ape in R 3.6.1. Held by TCRdb, this immuneACCESS table contains in-frame sequences only and omits some clones. Under half of the omission traces to an unresolved V gene where checked; the cause of the rest is unknown. V and J calls and clone size are those listed in that table; D and trimming were worked out from the DNA. The sample table lists approximately 25,000 clones, approximately 76% of them with a count of one. The top ten constitute roughly 10% of the sample.

This sequence originates from a human donor who received a COVID-19 vaccine. Sequenced here: CD4+ T cells from PBMCs cultured with SARS-CoV-2 spike peptides, sampled before COVID-19 vaccination. Per the publication, the cell subset or site label means: SARS-CoV-2 spike overlapping peptide pool stimulation. The rearrangement joined TRBV5-1 to TRBJ2-1; 13 bases in the junction line up with TRBD2. The DNA sequence is given as TGCGCCAGCAGCTTACTAGCGGGAGGGCATTTCTTC. Its product reads: CASSLLAGGHFF.